This T cell receptor (beta chain) was sequenced for a study of T-cell memory formation after mild COVID-19 (dated by TCRdb to about 2021). A note on the overall study: Most TCR sequence clusters were specific to one of the two donors. T-cell clones expanding and contracting after mild COVID-19 in a couple of donors were tracked by longitudinal TCRalpha and TCRbeta repertoire sequencing. Two young, previously healthy adult volunteers, one female and one male, were included in the cohort. Study-wide conclusions, independent of this receptor: Clones that contracted from day 15 to 85 showed balanced CD4/CD8 phenotypes, whereas a second wave of clones that expanded from day 15 to 37 leaned towards CD4+. The detection of some responding clones in pre-infection memory suggests that pre-existing cross-reactive memory T cells joined the SARS-CoV-2 response. The study included only a couple of mild cases, and larger cohorts that include severe cases with pre-infection samples were judged to be necessary. SARS-CoV-2 specificity was not confirmed for the second-wave clones peaking on day 37. Contracting CD4+ clones turned up mainly in the CM and EM memory subsets, whereas EMRA was where CD8+ clones were enriched.

Ficoll-Paque density gradient centrifugation was the method used to isolate PBMCs. The data were produced on an Illumina NovaSeq 6000. cDNA libraries for TCRalpha and TCRbeta were prepared by 5'RACE using constant-segment primers, with sample barcodes and unique molecular identifiers added. Trizol reagent was used to extract RNA from every sample. The libraries were amplified in two PCR steps, and the second step added a second sample barcode and Illumina TruSeq adapters. Libraries were sequenced on an Illumina NovaSeq with 2 x 150 bp paired-end reads. Under the source paper's analysis protocol: Demultiplexing of reads and collapsing into UMI-guided consensus sequences were performed with migec v1.2.7. Using mixcr v2.1.11, UMI consensuses were aligned to TRA and TRB V and J templates and then assembled into clonotypes. A clonotype was counted as expanded or contracted only if both edgeR and NoisET called the change significant, with noise models trained on biological replicates. For edgeR calls, a false discovery rate-adjusted p below 0.01 and a log2 fold-change threshold of 1 were applied. PCA with hierarchical clustering of max-normalized trajectories of the 1000 most abundant clonotypes was used as exploratory dynamics analysis. The CD4 or CD8 phenotype of responding clones was assigned using the separately sequenced CD4+ and CD8+ repertoires. TCRdb applied fastp at Q25 and MiXCR to the public reads, then kept only in-frame beta chains. Every entry covers one CDR3 protein and lists the most common genes and DNA from its rows. The V and J calls shown here were made by TCRdb, not taken from the authors' results. Within this sample are about 540,000 distinct CDR3 sequences, with around 21% of them counted one time only. The ten largest clones add up to around 13% of the sample.

This clonotype was counted ten times or more. This clone's antigen is unknown. Base qualities are not recorded, but no much larger clone differs from it by a single base. Sequencing input: PBMCs or a T cell subset sorted from them (not recorded which). This clonotype originated in an adult woman who had mild COVID-19 (a few samples of this study predate the infection). The sample titles of this study are shuffled in the database, so cell type and time point are left out; the donor was told from shared clones.

The DNA reads as follows: TGTGCCAGCAGTGCAGGGCCCTATAATTCACCCCTCCACTTT. Its protein is CASSAGPYNSPLHF. The sequence links TRBV6-1 to TRBJ1-6; perhaps TRBD1 is the D gene, with 5 bases matching. Looking up the germline V gene yields CDR1 MNHNS and CDR2 SASEGT. The CDR3 spans 14 residues, from the cysteine through the phenylalanine. Just CDR3 DNA is preserved here, 42 bases in frame from base 1. V loses 4 bases of germline sequence and J loses 2 bases, and the interval between the two ends is 6 bases.